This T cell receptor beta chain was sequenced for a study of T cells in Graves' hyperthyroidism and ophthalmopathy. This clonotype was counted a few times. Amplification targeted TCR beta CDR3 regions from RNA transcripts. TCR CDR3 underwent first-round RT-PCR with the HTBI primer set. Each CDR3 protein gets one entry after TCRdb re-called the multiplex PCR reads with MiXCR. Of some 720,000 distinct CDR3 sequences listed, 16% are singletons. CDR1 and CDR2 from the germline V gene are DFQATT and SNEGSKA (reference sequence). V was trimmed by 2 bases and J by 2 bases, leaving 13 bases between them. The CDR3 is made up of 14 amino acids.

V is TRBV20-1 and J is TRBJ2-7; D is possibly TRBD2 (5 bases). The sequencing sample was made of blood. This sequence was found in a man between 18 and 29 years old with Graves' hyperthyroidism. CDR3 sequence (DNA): TGCAGTGCTAGACGGGATGGGATTGCCTACGAGCAGTACTTC. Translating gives CSARRDGIAYEQYF.